This T cell receptor beta chain was profiled in a study of a mutant IDH1 vaccine in newly diagnosed glioma. As concerns this clone: The target antigen is unknown.

The time point: week 11, during vaccination. With topical imiquimod, each dose of the vaccine consisted of 300 ug of mutant IDH1 20-mer peptide. Clones were sequenced by immunoSEQ multiplex PCR, and TCRdb holds only the in-frame ones, with some missing. The sample comprises fewer than 65,000 clones, 80% of which are singletons, and 4.5% to 7.5% rests with the top ten. Germline values: CDR1 KGHSH, CDR2 LQKENI. CDR3 length: 11 residues. V lost 1 base to trimming and J lost 10 bases, with 5 bases between them. The material sequenced was PBMCs, taken from a glioma patient whose treatment included an IDH1 peptide vaccine. V is TRBV18 and J is TRBJ2-1; a possible D gene is TRBD2 (5 bases). This sequence was found in a man aged 45-60 years with glioma. This chain's CDR3 is CASSPRGEQFF. CDR3 sequence (DNA): TGTGCCAGCTCACCACGAGGGGAGCAGTTCTTC.